A selection of T cell receptor beta chains follows, all from one sample in a study of CD8 T cells in Susac syndrome. In TCRdb, the immunoSEQ multiplex PCR reads were re-called with MiXCR into one record per CDR3 protein. Here the sample spans a few hundred thousand distinct CDR3 sequences, over 75% being singletons. Sequencing was carried out using CD8+ T cells from PBMCs. These receptors were taken from a human donor with multiple sclerosis. CDR3s include the opening cysteine and the closing phenylalanine or tryptophan. A D gene is named only where the DNA matches it firmly. Clone size is stated in some rows and not others, as once, few, many or a class when expanded.

j_call	v_call	d_call	clone_size	cdr3_aa	cdr3_nt
TRBJ2-6	TRBV29-1	.	once	CSVEWAGPLGANVLTF	TGCAGCGTTGAGTGGGCAGGGCCCCTCGGGGCCAACGTCCTGACTTTC
TRBJ2-7	TRBV7-6	TRBD2	.	CASSKSGGPAYEQYF	TGTGCCAGCAGCAAGAGCGGGGGGCCCGCCTACGAGCAGTACTTC
TRBJ1-1	TRBV3-1	.	.	CASSQDQMNTEAFF	TGTGCCAGCAGCCAAGATCAGATGAACACTGAAGCTTTCTTT
TRBJ1-1	TRBV6-5	.	.	CACADSMNTEAFF	TGTGCCTGCGCCGACAGCATGAACACTGAAGCTTTCTTT
TRBJ1-5	TRBV6-5	TRBD1	once	CASSHRQGYSNQPQHF	TGTGCCAGCAGTCATCGACAGGGGTATAGCAATCAGCCCCAGCATTTT
TRBJ2-5	TRBV25-1	TRBD1	once	CASSEFLTGKETQYF	TGTGCCAGCAGTGAATTCCTGACAGGGAAAGAGACCCAGTACTTC
TRBJ2-1	TRBV9	TRBD2	.	CASSGRTSNEQFF	TGTGCCAGCAGCGGAAGGACTAGCAATGAGCAGTTCTTC
TRBJ2-5	TRBV6-1	TRBD2	.	CASRKPGLAGKSSETQYF	TGTGCCAGCAGAAAACCGGGACTAGCGGGTAAATCTTCGGAGACCCAGTACTTC
TRBJ2-1	TRBV5-6	TRBD1	.	CASSSVPGQNNEQFF	TGTGCCAGCAGCTCGGTCCCGGGACAGAACAATGAGCAGTTCTTC
TRBJ2-7	TRBV20-1	.	.	CSARDLVGPEEQYF	TGCAGTGCTAGAGATCTGGTAGGACCTGAGGAGCAGTACTTC
TRBJ2-1	TRBV4-3	.	.	CASSDHGYNEQFF	TGCGCCAGCAGCGACCACGGGTATAATGAGCAGTTCTTC
TRBJ2-3	TRBV6-2/TRBV6-3	TRBD2	.	CASSKRETPDTQYF	TGTGCCAGCAGCAAGCGGGAGACCCCAGATACGCAGTATTTT
TRBJ2-3	TRBV7-8	.	.	CASSLWDPRIRTDTQYF	TGTGCCAGCAGCTTATGGGACCCCAGGATACGCACAGATACGCAGTATTTT
TRBJ2-5	TRBV12-3/TRBV12-4	.	.	CASREEGLKTQSF	TGTGCCAGCAGGGAGGAGGGCCTGAAGACCCAGTCCTTC
TRBJ1-1	TRBV4-2	.	.	CACSVSDATPRPQYTEAFF	TGTGCCTGTTCGGTGTCGGATGCGACCCCCCGGCCCCAATACACTGAAGCTTTCTTT
TRBJ2-7	TRBV12-3/TRBV12-4	.	.	CASNPEAGASYEQYF	TGTGCCAGCAATCCTGAAGCAGGAGCCTCCTACGAGCAGTACTTC
TRBJ2-1	TRBV27	TRBD2	.	CASSWIGGSLFNEQFF	TGTGCCAGCAGTTGGATAGGCGGGAGTTTGTTCAATGAGCAGTTCTTC
TRBJ1-4	TRBV11-2	TRBD1	.	CAGSSGQGEEKLFF	TGTGCCGGCAGCTCGGGACAGGGGGAGGAAAAACTGTTTTTT
TRBJ2-1	TRBV11-2	TRBD2	.	CASSLVAGYSNEQFF	TGTGCCAGCAGCTTAGTAGCGGGATATTCCAATGAGCAGTTCTTC
TRBJ2-3	TRBV9	TRBD1	.	CASSGQGLGADTQYF	TGTGCCAGCAGCGGACAGGGGTTGGGCGCAGATACGCAGTATTTT
TRBJ2-1	TRBV7-3	.	once	CASSFDPSREQFF	TGTGCCAGCAGCTTTGATCCTTCTCGTGAGCAGTTCTTC
TRBJ2-7	TRBV28	.	few	CASSPPGTYEQYF	TGTGCCAGCAGTCCCCCCGGGACCTACGAGCAGTACTTC
TRBJ2-3	TRBV4-3	TRBD2	.	CASSQGTSLFTDTQYF	TGCGCCAGCAGCCAGGGGACTAGTTTATTCACAGATACGCAGTATTTT
TRBJ2-1	TRBV27	.	.	CASSLLEYNEQFF	TGTGCCAGCAGCCTCTTAGAATACAATGAGCAGTTCTTC
TRBJ2-7	TRBV4-3	TRBD1	.	CASSLALPQGDYEQYF	TGCGCCAGCAGCCTTGCCCTCCCCCAGGGGGACTACGAGCAGTACTTC
TRBJ2-7	TRBV5-1	.	.	CASSLEASQVHYEQYF	TGCGCCAGCAGCTTGGAGGCGAGCCAGGTTCACTACGAGCAGTACTTC
TRBJ2-7	TRBV25-1	.	once	CATDRGSGEQYF	TGTGCCACCGATCGGGGGTCGGGGGAGCAGTACTTC
TRBJ2-1	TRBV30	.	.	CAWTPPDRSSYNEQFF	TGTGCCTGGACCCCCCCCGACAGAAGCTCCTACAATGAGCAGTTCTTC
TRBJ2-2	TRBV5-1	.	.	CASVGNDEGVHTGELFF	TGCGCCAGCGTTGGGAACGATGAGGGGGTCCACACCGGGGAGCTGTTTTTT
TRBJ2-3	TRBV7-9	TRBD2	.	CASSPVLAGDGADTQYF	TGTGCCAGCAGCCCCGTCCTAGCGGGAGATGGGGCAGATACGCAGTATTTT
TRBJ2-7	TRBV4-1	.	.	CASSQVVQSSYEQYF	TGCGCCAGCAGCCAAGTGGTACAGAGTTCCTACGAGCAGTACTTC
TRBJ1-5	TRBV27	.	.	CASSFRDNQPQHF	TGTGCCAGCAGTTTCAGGGACAATCAGCCCCAGCATTTT
TRBJ2-1	TRBV6-2/TRBV6-3	.	.	CASRFTGTSAEEQFF	TGTGCCAGCAGGTTTACAGGGACCTCAGCGGAGGAGCAGTTCTTC
TRBJ2-5	TRBV6-5	TRBD1	.	CASSAGQDQETQYF	TGTGCCAGCAGTGCGGGACAGGATCAAGAGACCCAGTACTTC
TRBJ1-3	TRBV27	.	.	CASSLSVGNTIYF	TGTGCCAGCAGTTTATCGGTCGGAAACACCATATATTTT
TRBJ1-1	TRBV9	TRBD1	.	CASSVGGQAHEAFF	TGTGCCAGCAGTGTAGGTGGACAGGCCCATGAAGCTTTCTTT
TRBJ2-2	TRBV12-3/TRBV12-4	.	.	CASSSDTVNTGELFF	TGTGCCAGCAGTTCGGACACCGTGAACACCGGGGAGCTGTTTTTT
TRBJ2-5	TRBV9	TRBD2	.	CASSVSGSDGETQYF	TGTGCCAGCAGCGTTAGCGGGAGCGATGGTGAGACCCAGTACTTC
TRBJ1-5	TRBV10-3	TRBD1	.	CAIGDGTGFQPQHF	TGTGCCATCGGGGACGGGACAGGGTTTCAGCCCCAGCATTTT
TRBJ2-1	TRBV5-4	TRBD2	.	CASSLEGLAKGGEQFF	TGTGCCAGCAGCTTGGAAGGACTAGCGAAGGGAGGTGAGCAGTTCTTC
TRBJ2-1	TRBV7-2	.	.	CASNTDGAGLYNEQFF	TGTGCCAGCAACACCGACGGCGCAGGGCTGTACAATGAGCAGTTCTTC
TRBJ1-4	TRBV30	.	.	CAWSTGTGDEKLFF	TGTGCCTGGAGTACCGGGACGGGGGATGAAAAACTGTTTTTT